This T cell receptor (beta chain) was documented in a study of cytomegalovirus exposure and HLA in healthy donors. The germline CDR1 and CDR2 sequences are SGHNT and YYREEE (reference sequence). The CDR3 loop spans 16 amino acids. The junction had 7 bases not matched to a gene; V was cut back by 7 bases and J by 0 bases. PCR employed 60 Vbeta and 13 Jbeta primers. Generated by immunoSEQ multiplex PCR, the TCRdb table keeps only in-frame clones and is missing some. The repertoire includes roughly 110,000 clones, less than 85% of them detected once, and less than 2.5% sits in the top ten. The receptor was derived from a man aged 18 to 29 in good health and CMV-seronegative. The source material was PBMCs. The chain has TRBV5-4 and TRBJ1-3, with 10 bases identical to TRBD1. CDR3 in amino acids: CASFGTGANSGNTIYF. The DNA for the CDR3 is TGTGCCAGCTTCGGGACAGGGGCGAACTCTGGAAACACCATATATTTT.